The sequence of this T cell receptor (beta chain) was determined in a study of shared clonotypes between healthy human individuals. Study outcomes and limitations: Memory subsets generally showed smaller estimated richness than naive subsets did. Rarefaction indicated that sorted-subset sequencing remained incomplete although depth was large. Several donors held about 5% of naive CD4 clonotypes in common.

Authors' data handling: Without quality scores, immunoSEQ junctional reads could not be filtered like full-length reads. Measured with immunoSEQ multiplex PCR; TCRdb has only the in-frame clones, and not every one. V and J calls and clone size are copied from that table; D and trimming were computed from the DNA. This table holds a few hundred thousand clones, around 95% found once. About this clone: The antigen is not known.

The CDR3 extends over 15 amino acids. V lost 1 base to trimming and J lost 1 base, with 10 bases between them. CDR1 and CDR2 from the germline V gene are LGHNA and YNFKEQ. CD45RO-negative, CCR7-positively selected cells formed the naive CD8 fraction, excluding terminally differentiated effector memory CD45RA+ cells. Sequencing was done on a sample of naive CD8+ T cells sorted from blood. The TCR was taken from a woman in her 30s in good health. The rearrangement uses TRBV4-2 and TRBJ1-2; no clear D gene. CDR3 sequence (DNA): TGTGCCAGCAGCCAAGGATCACTGGATAACTATGGCTACACCTTC. It is translated as CASSQGSLDNYGYTF.